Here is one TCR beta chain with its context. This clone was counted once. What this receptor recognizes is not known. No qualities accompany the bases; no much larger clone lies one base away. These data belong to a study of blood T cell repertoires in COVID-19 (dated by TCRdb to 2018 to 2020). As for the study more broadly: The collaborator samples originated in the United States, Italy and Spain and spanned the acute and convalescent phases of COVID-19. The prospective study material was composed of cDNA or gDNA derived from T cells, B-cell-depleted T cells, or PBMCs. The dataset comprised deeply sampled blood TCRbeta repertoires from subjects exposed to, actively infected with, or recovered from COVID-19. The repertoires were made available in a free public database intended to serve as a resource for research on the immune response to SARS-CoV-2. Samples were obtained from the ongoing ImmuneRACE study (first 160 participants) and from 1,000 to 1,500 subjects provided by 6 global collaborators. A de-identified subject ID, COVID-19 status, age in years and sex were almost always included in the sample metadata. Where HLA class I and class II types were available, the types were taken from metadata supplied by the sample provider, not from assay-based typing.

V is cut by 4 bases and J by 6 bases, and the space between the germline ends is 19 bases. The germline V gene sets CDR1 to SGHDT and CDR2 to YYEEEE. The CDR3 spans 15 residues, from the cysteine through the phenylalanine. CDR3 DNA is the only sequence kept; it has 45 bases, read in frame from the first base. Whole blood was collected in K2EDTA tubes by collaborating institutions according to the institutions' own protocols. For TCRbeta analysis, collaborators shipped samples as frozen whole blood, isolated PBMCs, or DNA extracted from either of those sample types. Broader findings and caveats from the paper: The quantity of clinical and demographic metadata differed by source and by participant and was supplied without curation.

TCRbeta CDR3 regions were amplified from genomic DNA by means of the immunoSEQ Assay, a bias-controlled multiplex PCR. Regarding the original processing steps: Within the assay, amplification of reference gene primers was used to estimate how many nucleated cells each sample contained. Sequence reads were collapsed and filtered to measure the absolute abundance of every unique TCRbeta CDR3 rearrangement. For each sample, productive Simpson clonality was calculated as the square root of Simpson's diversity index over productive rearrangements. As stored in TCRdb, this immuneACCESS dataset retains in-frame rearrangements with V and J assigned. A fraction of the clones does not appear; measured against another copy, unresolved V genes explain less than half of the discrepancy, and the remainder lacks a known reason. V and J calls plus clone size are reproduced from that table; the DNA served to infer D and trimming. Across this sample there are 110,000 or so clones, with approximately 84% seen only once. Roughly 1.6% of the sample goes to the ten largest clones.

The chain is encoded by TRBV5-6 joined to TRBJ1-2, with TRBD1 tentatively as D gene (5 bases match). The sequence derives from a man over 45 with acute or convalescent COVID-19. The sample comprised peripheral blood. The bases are TGTGCCAGCAGCCAGGGTCGGGAGTCATTTAATGGCTACACCTTC. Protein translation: CASSQGRESFNGYTF.